This T cell receptor (beta chain) was captured by sequencing in a study of CD8 T cells in Susac syndrome. CDR3 size: 17 residues. The germline CDR1 and CDR2 sequences are SGHDN and FVKESK. The V and J ends lost 5 bases and 3 bases respectively, with 20 bases between them. Notes on the study in general: The authors acknowledged that their TCR sequencing and HLA analysis involved a relatively small number of individuals.

For this clonotype: Its antigen is not identified.

The authors carried out high-throughput sequencing of TCR beta. They applied it to CD8+ and CD4+ T cells obtained from blood. Purification of the CD8+ and CD4+ T cells relied on negative isolation, and TEMRA cells underwent FACS enrichment. After extraction with the RNeasy kit, about 0.5 to 1 ug of the RNA was reverse transcribed using random hexamers. Amplification of TCR beta CDR3 spanned 54 Vbeta and 13 Jbeta via immunoSEQ multiplex PCR. TCRdb passed the immunoSEQ multiplex PCR reads through MiXCR, listing each CDR3 protein once. The sample carries about 150,000 distinct CDR3 sequences, 95% recorded once.

Specimen: CD4+ T cells from PBMCs. The origin of this receptor is a human donor with Susac syndrome. This chain joins TRBV14 and TRBJ2-1, with D perhaps TRBD1 (5 bases). The CDR3 sequence: CASSASSGIGLYNEQFF. As DNA, the CDR3 is TGTGCCAGCAGCGCAAGTTCAGGGATCGGGCTCTACAATGAGCAGTTCTTC.